Listed below are T cell receptor beta chains from one sample, sequenced in a study of patients and donors after allogeneic stem cell transplantation. TCRdb analysed the RT-PCR reads with MiXCR anew, one entry per CDR3 protein. The profile covers roughly 8,400 distinct CDR3 sequences, with around 3.9% appearing a single time and 15% to 20% taken by the ten largest. Sequencing was done on a sample of blood, either unsorted or a sorted T cell fraction (not recorded which). These receptors were taken from a human donor who was either an allogeneic HSCT recipient or a stem cell or donor lymphocyte infusion donor (not recorded which). It is not recorded whose cells these are; they may come from a transplant donor. The conserved cysteine and the conserved F or W are not part of the CDR3 here.

v_gene,j_gene,CDR3aa
TRBV5-1,TRBJ2-1,ASSERAHDNEQF
TRBV18,TRBJ2-5,ASSLGTVQETQY
TRBV12-3/TRBV12-4,TRBJ2-1,ASRSSGSSYNEQF
TRBV15,TRBJ2-7,ATSRGRVGIYEQY
TRBV7-2,TRBJ2-5,ASCLRRAARETQY
TRBV20-1,TRBJ2-3,SATLPLAGNTDTQY
TRBV12-3/TRBV12-4,TRBJ1-1,ASSFLVYTEAF
TRBV7-2,TRBJ1-1,ASSPGQGIGEAF
TRBV5-1,TRBJ2-7,ASSLGTASSYEQY
TRBV13,TRBJ2-6,ASSWGTISGANVLT
TRBV3-1,TRBJ2-1,ASSQPSLAHNEQF